These 17 T cell receptor beta chains were all obtained from the same sample, sequenced in a study of molecular identifiers for immune sequencing clone quantification. TCRdb re-called the PCR reads with MiXCR, one entry per CDR3 protein. The table lists about 70,000 distinct CDR3 sequences, approximately 18% of them singletons, with around 1.5% in the top ten. Input material: naive CD8+ T cells from blood, with Jurkat cell RNA spiked in. Indicated subset: FACS-sorted CD8+CD4-CCR7+CD45RA+ naive T cells. These receptors all stem from a human donor in good health. Some libraries in this study had Jurkat cell RNA spiked in.

This clonotype was detected ten times or more. V and J are TRBV28 and TRBJ1-2, with D perhaps matching TRBD1 (5 bases). Germline loops: CDR1 MDHEN, CDR2 SYDVKM. The germline V and J ends were trimmed by 4 bases and 4 bases, with 19 bases remaining between them. The CDR3 extends over 16 amino acids. CDR3 residues: CASSWGLSGPPYGYTF. The CDR3 bases are TGTGCCAGCAGTTGGGGCCTTTCGGGCCCCCCCTATGGCTACACCTTC.

This clonotype was seen many times. The J gene is TRBJ2-7, the V gene TRBV9, with 8 bases lining up with TRBD2. This CDR3 has 15 residues. V was clipped by 1 base and J by 0 bases; unmatched bases: 3. CDR1 and CDR2 (germline): SGDLS, YYNGEE. CDR3 sequence: CASSVTGTSSYEQYF. CDR3 DNA sequence: TGTGCCAGCAGCGTAACCGGGACTAGCTCCTACGAGCAGTACTTC.

This clonotype was observed at least ten times. The V call is TRBV29-1, the J call TRBJ2-5; the D is unclear. V lost 4 bases and J lost 7, with 10 bases in between. The CDR3 is made up of 11 amino acids. Germline assignment: CDR1 SQVTM and CDR2 ANQGSEA. CDR3 protein: CSVGSDGTQYF. In DNA, the CDR3 is TGCAGCGTTGGGTCGGATGGGACCCAGTACTTC.

This clonotype was counted many times. The J gene is TRBJ2-3, the V gene TRBV28; no firm D call. Between the trimmed V and J ends, which lost 5 bases and 4 bases, there was a span of 7 bases. Per germline, CDR1 MDHEN and CDR2 SYDVKM. The CDR3 covers 12 residues. CDR3 sequence: CASSLLPDTQYF. CDR3 nucleotide sequence: TGTGCCAGCAGTCTCCTACCAGATACGCAGTATTTT.

This clonotype came up a few times. A much larger clone differs from this one at a single base, so this may be a read error. Here the CDR3 reads CSAEPGGRAFLGETQYF. CDR3 nucleotides: TGCAGTGCCGAGCCCGGCGGGAGGGCGTTTCTCGGAGAGACCCAGTACTTC. The chain has TRBV20-1 and TRBJ2-5; TRBD2 aligns across 9 bases. Germline V gives CDR1 DFQATT, CDR2 SNEGSKA (reference sequence). J lost 4 bases, V lost 6 bases, and 18 bases had no gene match. The CDR3 spans 17 residues.

Points on this clonotype: The junction differs from germline at one of its ends, possibly a read error. The rearrangement joins TRBV27 to TRBJ1-1; perhaps TRBD1 as D (5 bases). Germline assignment: CDR1 MNHEY and CDR2 SMNVEV (reference sequence). The CDR3 length is 13 residues. CDR3 in amino acids: CASAFRGYTGAFF. In nucleotides, the CDR3 is TGTGCCAGCGCGTTTCGGGGGTACACTGGAGCTTTCTTT.

This clonotype has at least ten counts. V is TRBV27 and J is TRBJ1-1, with D uncertain. The V and J ends lost 8 bases and 6 bases respectively, with 7 bases between them. The germline V gene has CDR1 MNHEY and CDR2 SMNVEV (reference sequence). The CDR3 has 10 amino acids. CDR3 sequence: CASGQAEAFF. CDR3 in DNA: TGTGCCAGCGGGCAAGCTGAAGCTTTCTTT.

This clonotype was observed many times. This chain joins TRBV6-6 and TRBJ2-1; 10 positions match TRBD2. The CDR3 spans 17 residues. Germline V gene lookup returns CDR1 MNHNY and CDR2 SVGAGI (reference sequence). With 2 bases clipped from V and 5 bases from J, the junction kept 9 bases outside the gene matches. CDR3 sequence (DNA): TGTGCCAGCAGTTACGGAGGTGCTAGCGGGAGAAACAATGAGCAGTTCTTC. Its protein is CASSYGGASGRNNEQFF.

This clonotype was recorded at least ten times. CDR3 protein: CASSHGTSGNTGELFF. CDR3 coding DNA: TGTGCCAGCAGCCATGGGACTAGCGGGAACACCGGGGAGCTGTTTTTT. The rearrangement links TRBV7-9 to TRBJ2-2, with 11 bases lining up with TRBD2. V shed 5 bases, J shed 1 base, and the junction held 3 bases outside the gene matches. In germline, CDR1 is SEHNR, CDR2 FQNEAQ (reference sequence). The CDR3 is 16 amino acids. Complete variable domain (other parts from reference TRBV7-9 and TRBJ2-2): DTGVSQNPRHKITKRGQNVTFRCDPISEHNRLYWYRQTLGQGPEFLTYFQNEAQLEKSRLLSDRFSAERPKGSFSTLEIQRTEQGDSAMYLCASSHGTSGNTGELFFGEGSRLTVL.

This clonotype showed up just a few times. This CDR3 is CASSASDSYEQYF. In DNA, the CDR3 is TGTGCCAGTAGTGCCTCCGACAGCTACGAGCAGTACTTC. V usage is TRBV19 and J usage is TRBJ2-7; tentatively, D is TRBD1 (5 bases). Germline V gene data show CDR1 as LNHDA and CDR2 as SQIVND (reference sequence). The V and J ends lost 5 bases and 3 bases respectively, with 11 bases between them. This CDR3 is built from 13 residues.

Remarks on this clonotype: Possible read error: a much larger clone is one base away. The chain links TRBV6-5 to TRBJ2-3; D might be TRBD1 (5 bases). Trimming took off 2 bases at V and 4 bases at J, with 19 bases between the two ends. CDR3 length equals 17 residues. Germline loops: CDR1 MNHEY, CDR2 SVGAGI. The CDR3 loop reads CASSYTDSLAKADTQYF. In nucleotides, the CDR3 is TGTGCCAGCAGTTACACCGACAGCCTGGCCAAGGCAGATACGCAGTATTTT.

This clonotype was seen repeatedly, ten times or more. The chain uses TRBV5-1 and TRBJ2-2, with TRBD2 identical over 9 bases. V was pared by 1 base and J by 7 bases, with 14 bases of the junction left unmatched. CDR1 and CDR2 (germline): SGHRS, YFSETQ. This CDR3 comprises 18 residues. DNA for the CDR3: TGCGCCAGCAGCTTGTATTCTAGCGGGACTTCAACCCTCGGGGAGCTGTTTTTT. Its translation is CASSLYSSGTSTLGELFF.

This chain joins TRBV5-4 and TRBJ2-3; possible D gene TRBD2, 6 bases. The germline CDR1 and CDR2 sequences are SGHNT and YYREEE (reference sequence). V was clipped by 5 bases and J by 2 bases, with 18 bases between them. The CDR3 loop spans 16 amino acids. The CDR3 spells CASRDRDSGPTDTQYF. CDR3 DNA sequence: TGTGCCAGCAGGGACCGGGACTCCGGGCCCACAGATACGCAGTATTTT.

The CDR3 bases are TGTGCCAGCAGTTACGGCACTAACTACGAGCAGTACTTC. Protein product: CASSYGTNYEQYF. The V call is TRBV6-2 or TRBV6-3, the J call TRBJ2-7; unclear D gene. Looked up from germline, CDR1 is MNHEY and CDR2 is SVGEGT. The V end was cut by 2 bases, the J end by 3 bases, with 8 bases between. The CDR3 sequence is 13 residues long.

In its sample, this clonotype was seen many times. The genes are TRBV2 and TRBJ2-3; no firm D call. The CDR3 is 10 residues long. CDR1 SNHLY and CDR2 FYNNEI come from the germline V gene. V was cut by 8 bases and J by 5 bases, with 5 bases left in between. Written as DNA, the CDR3 is TGTGCCAGCGCTGAAGATACGCAGTATTTT. Its translation is CASAEDTQYF.

There are many counts of this clonotype. The genes are TRBV10-3 and TRBJ2-3; no clear D. This CDR3 is 11 amino acids long. Germline V gives CDR1 ENHRY, CDR2 SYGVKD. Trimming left V 4 bases short and J 5 bases short, with 4 bases between. CDR3 DNA: TGTGCCATCAGTGGCGAAGATACGCAGTATTTT. It yields the protein CAISGEDTQYF.

About this clonotype itself: One base away lies a much larger clone, so this may be a sequencing read error. The rearrangement links TRBV29-1 to TRBJ2-3; a possible D gene is TRBD1 (5 bases). Per the germline V gene, CDR1 is SQVTM and CDR2 is ANQGSEA. Trimming took off 7 bases at V and 3 bases at J, with 14 bases between the two ends. The CDR3 contains 13 residues. The CDR3 bases are TGCAGCGCCCAGGGTAGAGATACAGATACGCAGTATTTT. Residues: CSAQGRDTDTQYF.